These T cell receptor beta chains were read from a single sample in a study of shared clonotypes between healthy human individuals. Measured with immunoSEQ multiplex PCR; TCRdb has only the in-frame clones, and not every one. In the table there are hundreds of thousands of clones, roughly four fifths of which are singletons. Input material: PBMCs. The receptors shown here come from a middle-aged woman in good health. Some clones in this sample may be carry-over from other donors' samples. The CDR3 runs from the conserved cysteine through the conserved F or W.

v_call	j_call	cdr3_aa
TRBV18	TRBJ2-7	CASSSGPSSYEQYF
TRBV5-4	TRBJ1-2	CASSLGTGTYGYTF
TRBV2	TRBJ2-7	CASRTLAGPTYEQYF
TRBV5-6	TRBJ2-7	CASSFQGAYEQYF
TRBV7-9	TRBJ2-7	CASSFRDLSYEQYF
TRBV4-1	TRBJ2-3	CASSQGASGNTDTQYF
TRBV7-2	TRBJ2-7	CASSLVLGVAGGLSEQYF
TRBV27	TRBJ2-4	CASMSPLAGYPQYF
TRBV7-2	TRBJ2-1	CASSPRSYNEQFF
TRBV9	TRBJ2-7	CASSGLAPYEQYF
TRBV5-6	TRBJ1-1	CASSPQGSDTEAFF
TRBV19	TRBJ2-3	CASSRDSARDTQYF
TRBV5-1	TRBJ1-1	CASSFLRENTEAFF